This T cell receptor beta chain originates from a study of T cell responses to AZD1222 COVID-19 vaccine. Study observations and caveats: Females outnumbered males among donors, who were mostly white British; clonal diversity was possibly underestimated.

This clone was detected once. Its target is unknown. Here immunoSEQ multiplex PCR was the method, and the copy in TCRdb shows in-frame clones only, minus some. The table has more than 90,000 clones, just over 90% seen once. Trimming left V 1 base short and J 4 bases short, with 10 bases between. This CDR3 is built from 14 residues. The germline CDR1 and CDR2 sequences are SGHTA and FQGNSA. V usage is TRBV7-2 and J usage is TRBJ1-2, with a weak D call TRBD1 (5 bases). Specimen: peripheral blood, collected on day 0 of AZD1222 vaccination. The sequence was collected from an adult in good health. CDR3 loop: CASSLVRVGYGYTF. CDR3 bases: TGTGCCAGCAGCTTAGTCAGGGTAGGCTATGGCTACACCTTC.